This T cell receptor beta chain comes out of a study of T cell responses to AZD1222 COVID-19 vaccine. The overall study: Pooling covered second doses at about 4 or about 12 weeks.

There are 14 residues in the CDR3. The germline V gene has CDR1 SNHLY and CDR2 FYNNEI. The ends were cut back, 3 bases at V and 0 bases at J, with 8 bases in the middle. A word on this clone: Antigen specificity is unknown.

The study, taken as a whole, reports: AZD1222 recipients seropositive at baseline numbered only six or seven.

Profiled with immunoSEQ multiplex PCR; TCRdb holds only in-frame clones, not every one. Of 94,000 or so clones in the sample, roughly 90% were seen once. This rearrangement joins TRBV2 to TRBJ1-1; no firm D call. The TCR sequence derives from an adult in good health. The specimen was peripheral blood, collected on day 0 of AZD1222 vaccination. CDR3 DNA: TGTGCCAGCAGTGAGGTGATCATGAACACTGAAGCTTTCTTT. Its translation is CASSEVIMNTEAFF.